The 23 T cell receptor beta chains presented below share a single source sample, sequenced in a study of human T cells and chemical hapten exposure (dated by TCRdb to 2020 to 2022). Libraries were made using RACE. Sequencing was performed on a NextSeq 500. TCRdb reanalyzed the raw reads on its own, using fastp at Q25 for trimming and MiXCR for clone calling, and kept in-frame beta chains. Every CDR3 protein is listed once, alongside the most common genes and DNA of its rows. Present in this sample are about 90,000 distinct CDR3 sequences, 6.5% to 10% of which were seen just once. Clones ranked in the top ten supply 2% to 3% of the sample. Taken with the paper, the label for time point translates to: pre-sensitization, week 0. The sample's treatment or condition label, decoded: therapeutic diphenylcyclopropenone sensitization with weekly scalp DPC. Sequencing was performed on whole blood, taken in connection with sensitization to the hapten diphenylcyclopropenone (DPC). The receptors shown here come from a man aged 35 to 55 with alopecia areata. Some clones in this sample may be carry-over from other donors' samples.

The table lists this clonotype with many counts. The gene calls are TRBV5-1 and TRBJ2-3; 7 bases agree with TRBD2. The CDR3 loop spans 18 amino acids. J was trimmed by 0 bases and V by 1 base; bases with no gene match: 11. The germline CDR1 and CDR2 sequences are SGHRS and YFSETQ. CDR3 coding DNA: TGCGCCAGCAGCTTGAACATGCTAGCGGTACTTAGCACAGATACGCAGTATTTT. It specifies CASSLNMLAVLSTDTQYF.

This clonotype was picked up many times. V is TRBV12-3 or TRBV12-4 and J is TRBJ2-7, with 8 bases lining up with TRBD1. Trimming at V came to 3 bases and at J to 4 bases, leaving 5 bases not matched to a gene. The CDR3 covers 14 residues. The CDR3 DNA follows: TGTGCCAGCAGTTTGGACAGGGTTACGTACGAGCAGTACTTC. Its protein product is CASSLDRVTYEQYF.

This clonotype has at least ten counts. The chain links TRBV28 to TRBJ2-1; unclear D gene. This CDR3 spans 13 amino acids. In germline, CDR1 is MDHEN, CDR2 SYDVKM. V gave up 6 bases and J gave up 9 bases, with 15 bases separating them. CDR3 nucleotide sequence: TGTGCCAGCAGCCTCTCTAGTATCAGTGAGCAGTTCTTC. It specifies CASSLSSISEQFF. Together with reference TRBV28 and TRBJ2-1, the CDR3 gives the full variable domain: DVKVTQSSRYLVKRTGEKVFLECVQDMDHENMFWYRQDPGLGLRLIYFSYDVKMKEKGDIPEGYSVSREKKERFSLILESASTNQTSMYLCASSLSSISEQFFGPGTRLTVL.

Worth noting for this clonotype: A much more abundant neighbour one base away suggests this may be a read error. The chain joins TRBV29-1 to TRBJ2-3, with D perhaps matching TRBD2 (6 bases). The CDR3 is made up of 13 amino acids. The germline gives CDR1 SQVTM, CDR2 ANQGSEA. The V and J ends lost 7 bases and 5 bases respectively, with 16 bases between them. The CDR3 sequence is CSAREDKGDTQYF. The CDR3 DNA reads TGCAGCGCGAGGGAGGACAAGGGAGATACGCAGTATTTT.

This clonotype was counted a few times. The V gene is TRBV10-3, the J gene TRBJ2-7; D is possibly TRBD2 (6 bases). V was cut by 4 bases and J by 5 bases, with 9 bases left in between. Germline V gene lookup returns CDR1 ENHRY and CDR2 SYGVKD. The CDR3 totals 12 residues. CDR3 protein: CAISVGGDEQYV. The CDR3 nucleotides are TGTGCCATCAGTGTTGGAGGGGACGAGCAGTACGTC.

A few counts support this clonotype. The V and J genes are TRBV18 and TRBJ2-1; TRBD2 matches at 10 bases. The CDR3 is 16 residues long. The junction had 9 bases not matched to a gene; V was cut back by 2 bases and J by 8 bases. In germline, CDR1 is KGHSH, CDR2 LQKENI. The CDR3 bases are TGTGCCAGCTCACCAGAGGCTAGCGGGAGAGGCGATGAGCAGTTCTTC. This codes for CASSPEASGRGDEQFF.

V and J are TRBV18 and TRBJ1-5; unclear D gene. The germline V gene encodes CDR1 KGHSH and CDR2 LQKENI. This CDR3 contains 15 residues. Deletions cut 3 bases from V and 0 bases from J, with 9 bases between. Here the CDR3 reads CASSPSGVSNQPQHF. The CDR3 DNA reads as TGTGCCAGCTCACCTAGCGGGGTTAGCAATCAGCCCCAGCATTTT. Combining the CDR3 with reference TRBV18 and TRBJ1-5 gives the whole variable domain NAGVMQNPRHLVRRRGQEARLRCSPMKGHSHVYWYRQLPEEGLKFMVYLQKENIIDESGMPKERFSAEFPKEGPSILRIQQVVRGDSAAYFCASSPSGVSNQPQHFGDGTRLSIL.

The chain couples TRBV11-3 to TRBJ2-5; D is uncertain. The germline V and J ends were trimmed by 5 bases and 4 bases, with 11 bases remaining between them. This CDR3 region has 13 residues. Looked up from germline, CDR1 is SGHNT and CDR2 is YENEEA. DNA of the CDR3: TGTGCCAGCAGCGCGGCTCTAGGAGAGACCCAGTACTTC. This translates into CASSAALGETQYF.

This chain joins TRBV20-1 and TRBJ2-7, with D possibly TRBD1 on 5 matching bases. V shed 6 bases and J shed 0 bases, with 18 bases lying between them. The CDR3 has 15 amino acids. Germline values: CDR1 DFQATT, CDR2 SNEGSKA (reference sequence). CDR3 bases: TGCAGTGCAGAGCTCCCCGTTGACAGCTCCTACGAGCAGTACTTC. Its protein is CSAELPVDSSYEQYF.

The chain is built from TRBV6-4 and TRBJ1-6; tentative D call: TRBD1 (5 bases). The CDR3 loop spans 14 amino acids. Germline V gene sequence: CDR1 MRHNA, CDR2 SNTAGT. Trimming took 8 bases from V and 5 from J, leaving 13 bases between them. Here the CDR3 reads CASARGSDNSPLHF. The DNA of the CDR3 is TGTGCCAGCGCCCGGGGGTCGGATAATTCACCCCTCCACTTT.

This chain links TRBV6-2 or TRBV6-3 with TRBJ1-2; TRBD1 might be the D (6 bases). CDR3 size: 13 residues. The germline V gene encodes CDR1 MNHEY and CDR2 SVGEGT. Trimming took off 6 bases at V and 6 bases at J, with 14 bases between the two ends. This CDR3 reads CASRPTGTHGYTF. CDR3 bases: TGTGCCAGCAGACCGACCGGGACACATGGCTACACCTTC.

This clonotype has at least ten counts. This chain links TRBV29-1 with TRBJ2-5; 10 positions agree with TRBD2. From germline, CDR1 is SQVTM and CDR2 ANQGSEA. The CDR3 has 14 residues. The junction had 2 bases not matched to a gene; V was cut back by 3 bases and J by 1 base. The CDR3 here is CSVDIAGGQETQYF. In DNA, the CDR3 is TGCAGCGTTGATATAGCGGGAGGCCAAGAGACCCAGTACTTC.

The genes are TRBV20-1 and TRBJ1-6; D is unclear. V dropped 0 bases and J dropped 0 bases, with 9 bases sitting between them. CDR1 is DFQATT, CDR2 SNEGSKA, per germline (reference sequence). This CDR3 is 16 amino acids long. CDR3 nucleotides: TGCAGTGCTAGAGAAAAGGTTGGCTCCTATAATTCACCCCTCCACTTT. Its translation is CSAREKVGSYNSPLHF.

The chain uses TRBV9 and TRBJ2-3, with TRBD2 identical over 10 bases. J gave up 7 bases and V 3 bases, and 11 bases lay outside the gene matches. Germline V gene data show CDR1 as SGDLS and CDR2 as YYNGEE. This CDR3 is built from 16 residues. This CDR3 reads CASSASGSQGRYTQYF. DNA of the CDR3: TGTGCCAGCAGCGCTAGCGGGAGTCAGGGTCGGTATACGCAGTATTTT.

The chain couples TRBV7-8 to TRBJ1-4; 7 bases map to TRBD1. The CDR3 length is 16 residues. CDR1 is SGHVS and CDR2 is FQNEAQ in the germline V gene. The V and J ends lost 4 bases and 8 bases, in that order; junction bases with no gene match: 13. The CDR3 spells CASSSYAKQGREKLFF. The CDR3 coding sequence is TGTGCCAGCAGCTCCTACGCAAAACAGGGGCGGGAAAAACTGTTTTTT.

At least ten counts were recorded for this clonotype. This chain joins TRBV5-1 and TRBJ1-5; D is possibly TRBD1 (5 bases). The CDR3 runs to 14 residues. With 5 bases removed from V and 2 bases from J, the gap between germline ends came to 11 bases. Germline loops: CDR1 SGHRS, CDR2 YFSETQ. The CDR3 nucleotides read TGCGCCAGCAGTAACGACAGCCGCAATCAGCCCCAGCATTTT. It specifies CASSNDSRNQPQHF.

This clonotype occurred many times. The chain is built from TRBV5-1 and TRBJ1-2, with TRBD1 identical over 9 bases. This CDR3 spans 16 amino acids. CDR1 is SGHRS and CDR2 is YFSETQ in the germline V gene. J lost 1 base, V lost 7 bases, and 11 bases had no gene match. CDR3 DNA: TGCGCCAGCTCAGAAGGGGACAGGGAATTTAACTATGGCTACACCTTC. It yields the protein CASSEGDREFNYGYTF.

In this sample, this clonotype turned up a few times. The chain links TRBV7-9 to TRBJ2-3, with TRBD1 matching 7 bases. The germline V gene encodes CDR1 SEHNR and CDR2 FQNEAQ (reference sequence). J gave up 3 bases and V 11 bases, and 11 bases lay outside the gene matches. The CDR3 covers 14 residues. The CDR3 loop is CAGSWDSWTDTQYF. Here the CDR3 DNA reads TGTGCCGGCTCGTGGGACAGCTGGACAGATACGCAGTATTTT. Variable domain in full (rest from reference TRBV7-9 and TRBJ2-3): DTGVSQNPRHKITKRGQNVTFRCDPISEHNRLYWYRQTLGQGPEFLTYFQNEAQLEKSRLLSDRFSAERPKGSFSTLEIQRTEQGDSAMYLCAGSWDSWTDTQYFGPGTRLTVL.

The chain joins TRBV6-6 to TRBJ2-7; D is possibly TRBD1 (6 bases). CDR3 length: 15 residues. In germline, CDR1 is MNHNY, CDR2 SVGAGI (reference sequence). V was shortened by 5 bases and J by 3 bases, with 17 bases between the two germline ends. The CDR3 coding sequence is TGTGCCAGCAGTGAGGGACCCACAGGGATCTACGAGCAGTACGTC. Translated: CASSEGPTGIYEQYV.

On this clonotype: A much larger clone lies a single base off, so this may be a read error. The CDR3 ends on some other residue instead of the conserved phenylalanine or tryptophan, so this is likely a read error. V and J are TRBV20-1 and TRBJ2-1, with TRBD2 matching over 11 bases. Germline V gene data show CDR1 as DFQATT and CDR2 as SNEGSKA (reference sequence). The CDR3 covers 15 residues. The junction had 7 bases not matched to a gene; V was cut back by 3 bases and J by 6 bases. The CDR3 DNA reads TGCAGTGCTAGGTTGCAGACTAGCGGGACCAATGAGCAGTTCTAC. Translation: CSARLQTSGTNEQFY.

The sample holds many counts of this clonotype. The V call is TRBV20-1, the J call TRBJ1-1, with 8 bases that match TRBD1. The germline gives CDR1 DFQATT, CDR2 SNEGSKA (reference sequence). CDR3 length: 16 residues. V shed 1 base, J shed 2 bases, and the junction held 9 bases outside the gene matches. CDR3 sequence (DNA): TGCAGTGCTAGAGGGCAGGGGGCCTCTATCAACACTGAAGCTTTCTTT. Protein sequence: CSARGQGASINTEAFF.

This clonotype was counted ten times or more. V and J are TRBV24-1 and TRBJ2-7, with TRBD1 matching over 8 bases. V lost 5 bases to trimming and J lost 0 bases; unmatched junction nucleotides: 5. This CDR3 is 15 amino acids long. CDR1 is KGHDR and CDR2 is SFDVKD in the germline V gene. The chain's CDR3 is CATSAQGASSYEQYV. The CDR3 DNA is TGTGCCACCAGTGCGCAGGGGGCGAGCTCCTACGAGCAGTACGTC.

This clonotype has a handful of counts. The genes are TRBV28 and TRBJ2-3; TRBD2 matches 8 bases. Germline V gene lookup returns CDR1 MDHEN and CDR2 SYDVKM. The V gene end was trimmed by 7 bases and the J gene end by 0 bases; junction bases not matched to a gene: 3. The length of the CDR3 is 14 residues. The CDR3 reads CASIVAGSTDTQYF. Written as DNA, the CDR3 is TGTGCCAGCATTGTAGCGGGAAGCACAGATACGCAGTATTTT. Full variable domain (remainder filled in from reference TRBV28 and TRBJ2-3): DVKVTQSSRYLVKRTGEKVFLECVQDMDHENMFWYRQDPGLGLRLIYFSYDVKMKEKGDIPEGYSVSREKKERFSLILESASTNQTSMYLCASIVAGSTDTQYFGPGTRLTVL.